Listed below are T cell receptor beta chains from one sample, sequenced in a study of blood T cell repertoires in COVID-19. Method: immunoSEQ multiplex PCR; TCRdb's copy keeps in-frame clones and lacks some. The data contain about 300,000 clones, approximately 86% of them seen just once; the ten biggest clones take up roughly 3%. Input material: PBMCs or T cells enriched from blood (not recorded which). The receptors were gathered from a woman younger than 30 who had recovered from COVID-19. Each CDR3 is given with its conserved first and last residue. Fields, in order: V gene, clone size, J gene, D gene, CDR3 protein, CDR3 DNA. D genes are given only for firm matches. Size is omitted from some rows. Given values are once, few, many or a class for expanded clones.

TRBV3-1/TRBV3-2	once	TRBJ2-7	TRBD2	CASSQFLIAGAEQYF	TGTGCCAGCAGCCAATTCCTTATTGCGGGAGCCGAGCAGTACTTC
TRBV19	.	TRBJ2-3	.	CASIAGDTQYF	TGTGCCAGTATCGCGGGGGATACGCAGTATTTT
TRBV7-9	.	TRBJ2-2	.	CASSPETGDTGELFF	TGTGCCAGCAGCCCCGAAACGGGGGACACCGGGGAGCTGTTTTTT
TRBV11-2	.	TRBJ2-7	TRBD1	CASSSRPGQGVYEQYF	TGTGCCAGCAGCTCACGTCCGGGACAGGGTGTATACGAGCAGTACTTC
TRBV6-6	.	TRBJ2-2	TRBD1	CASSVDRGIMGELFF	TGTGCCAGCAGTGTGGACAGGGGGATTATGGGGGAGCTGTTTTTT
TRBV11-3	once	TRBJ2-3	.	CASSFRGTSDTQYF	TGTGCCAGCAGCTTCCGGGGGACGTCAGATACGCAGTATTTT
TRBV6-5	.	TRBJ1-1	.	CASSYSTQGNTEAFF	TGTGCCAGCAGTTACTCGACACAGGGGAACACTGAAGCTTTCTTT
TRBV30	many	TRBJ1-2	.	CAWSLLHGYTF	TGTGCCTGGAGTCTCCTCCATGGCTACACCTTC
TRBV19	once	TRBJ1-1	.	CASSIVGAEPRTEAFF	TGTGCCAGTAGTATAGTGGGGGCGGAGCCACGTACTGAAGCTTTCTTT
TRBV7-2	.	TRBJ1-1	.	CASSLWQNTEAFF	TGTGCCAGCAGCTTATGGCAGAACACTGAAGCTTTCTTT
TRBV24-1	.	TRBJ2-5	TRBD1	CATSDLHLGQGVETQYF	TGTGCCACCAGTGATTTGCATCTCGGACAGGGGGTTGAGACCCAGTACTTC
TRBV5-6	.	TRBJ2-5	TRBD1	CASSLVGQGVETQYF	TGTGCCAGCAGCTTGGTGGGACAGGGTGTAGAGACCCAGTACTTC
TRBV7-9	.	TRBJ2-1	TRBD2	CASSWLAGGEQFF	TGTGCCAGCAGCTGGTTGGCGGGAGGGGAGCAGTTCTTC
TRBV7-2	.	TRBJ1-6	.	CASSLFSRTTTRGSPLHF	TGTGCCAGCAGCTTATTCTCCAGGACGACGACTAGGGGATCACCCCTCCACTTT
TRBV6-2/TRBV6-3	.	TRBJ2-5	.	CASSYSTFRETQYF	TGTGCCAGCAGTTACTCGACTTTCAGAGAGACCCAGTACTTC
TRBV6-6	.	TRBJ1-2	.	CASSLQGRGYTF	TGTGCCAGCAGTTTACAGGGTCGGGGCTACACCTTC
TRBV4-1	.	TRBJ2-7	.	CASSQGLLSSYEQYF	TGCGCCAGCAGCCAAGGCCTTCTGAGCTCCTACGAGCAGTACTTC